The 21 T cell receptor beta chains below were found in one sample sequenced in a study of blood T cell repertoires in COVID-19. The method was immunoSEQ multiplex PCR; TCRdb's version includes in-frame clones alone and lacks a portion of them. The data show roughly 330,000 clones, 70% to 90% seen once. The specimen was PBMCs or T cells enriched from blood (not recorded which). All receptors derive from a woman aged 18 to 35 who had recovered from COVID-19.

The chain links TRBV3-1 (or the pseudogene TRBV3-2) to TRBJ2-2, with D possibly TRBD2 on 6 matching bases. V was cut by 5 bases and J by 8 bases, with 15 bases left in between. The CDR3 extends over 14 amino acids. CDR1 LGHDT and CDR2 YNNKEL come from the germline V gene (reference sequence). This CDR3 is CASSTRLGPGELFF. CDR3 DNA: TGTGCCAGCAGCACCCGACTAGGTCCTGGGGAGCTGTTTTTT.

This chain uses TRBV21-1 with TRBJ1-1; whether TRBD1, the table's D call, matches the DNA was not checked. TRBV21-1 is classified as a pseudogene. This CDR3 spans 14 amino acids. Written as DNA, the CDR3 is TGTGCCAGCAGCAAACCCAGGGGTAGTGGTGAAGCTTTCTTT. Translating it yields CASSKPRGSGEAFF.

The rearrangement joins TRBV9 to TRBJ1-2; D gene uncertain. Germline-derived CDR1 and CDR2 are SGDLS and YYNGEE. This CDR3 is built from 15 residues. V lost 0 bases, J lost 1 base, and 10 bases lay in between. The CDR3 region has the DNA TGTGCCAGCAGCGTAGCTACGGGGATTAACTATGGCTACACCTTC. Protein product: CASSVATGINYGYTF. The whole variable domain, filled in from reference TRBV9 and TRBJ1-2, reads DSGVTQTPKHLITATGQRVTLRCSPRSGDLSVYWYQQSLDQGLQFLIQYYNGEERAKGNILERFSAQQFPDLHSELNLSSLELGDSALYFCASSVATGINYGYTFGSGTRLTVV.

The chain joins TRBV2 to TRBJ1-5; 7 nucleotides agree with TRBD1. The length of the CDR3 is 14 residues. Losses at the gene ends were 4 bases for V and 7 bases for J; bases not matched to a gene: 7. The V gene's germline CDR1 is SNHLY and CDR2 FYNNEI. CDR3 coding DNA: TGTGCCAGCAGTGCCCAGGGGGAGTCGCAGCCCCAGCATTTT. Protein product: CASSAQGESQPQHF.

The chain is built from TRBV5-4 and TRBJ2-6; 12 bases agree with TRBD1. V dropped 8 bases and J dropped 0; count of bases not matched to a gene: 6. This CDR3 has 17 amino acids. Germline CDR1 and CDR2: SGHNT and YYREEE (reference sequence). CDR3 residues: CASFRDRGRSGANVLTF. CDR3 sequence (DNA): TGTGCCAGTTTCCGGGACAGGGGGCGCTCTGGGGCCAACGTCCTGACTTTC.

The chain uses TRBV27 and TRBJ2-7, with TRBD1 matching over 10 bases. The trim removed 6 bases at V and 7 bases at J, leaving 6 bases unmatched. CDR1 and CDR2 (germline): MNHEY, SMNVEV (reference sequence). The length of the CDR3 is 13 residues. The CDR3 bases are TGTGCCAGCAGGACAGGGGGCGCGAGTGAGCAGTACTTC. Protein: CASRTGGASEQYF.

CDR3 loop: CATGGGIGETQYF. CDR3 sequence (DNA): TGTGCCACCGGCGGCGGGATAGGTGAGACCCAGTACTTC. V usage is TRBV15 and J usage is TRBJ2-5, with D tentatively TRBD2 (6 bases). V shed 8 bases and J shed 5 bases, with 15 bases lying between them. Per germline, CDR1 LNHNV and CDR2 YYDKDF (reference sequence). CDR3 length: 13 amino acids. The complete variable domain, with remaining parts taken from reference TRBV15 and TRBJ2-5, reads DAMVIQNPRYQVTQFGKPVTLSCSQTLNHNVMYWYQQKSSQAPKLLFHYYDKDFNNEADTPDNFQSRRPNTSFCFLDIRSPGLGDTAMYLCATGGGIGETQYFGPGTRLLVL.

This chain joins TRBV27 and TRBJ1-5; D not resolved. Trimming pared 3 bases from V and 0 bases from J, leaving 18 bases between. The CDR3 loop spans 18 amino acids. Germline CDR1 is MNHEY and CDR2 is SMNVEV (reference sequence). The CDR3 protein is CASSLLGYRGNSNQPQHF. In DNA form, the CDR3 reads TGTGCCAGCAGTTTGCTGGGTTATAGAGGCAATAGCAATCAGCCCCAGCATTTT.

The V and J genes are TRBV7-9 and TRBJ2-1, with 9 positions matching TRBD2. The V segment lost 5 bases and the J segment 4 bases; nucleotides outside the gene matches: 12. This CDR3 region has 17 residues. From germline, CDR1 is SEHNR and CDR2 FQNEAQ (reference sequence). CDR3 sequence (DNA): TGTGCCAGCAGCACGCCGACTAGCGGAAACTTTTACAATGAGCAGTTCTTC. This sequence encodes CASSTPTSGNFYNEQFF.

As regards this clone: Other DNA sequences from this sample encode an identical CDR3 as well. The chain couples TRBV5-6 to TRBJ2-5, with D possibly being TRBD2 (6 bases). The length of the CDR3 is 15 residues. CDR1 and CDR2 (germline): SGHDT, YYEEEE. V was pared by 0 bases and J by 1 base, with 10 bases between. The CDR3 DNA reads TGTGCCAGCAGCTTGGCTTTGGGGGGCCAAGAGACCCAGTACTTC. Amino acids: CASSLALGGQETQYF.

V is TRBV5-1 and J is TRBJ1-1; D unresolved. The CDR3 runs to 13 residues. Between the trimmed V and J ends, which lost 6 bases and 1 base, there was a span of 10 bases. Germline lookup yields CDR1 SGHRS and CDR2 YFSETQ. CDR3 nucleotides: TGCGCCAGCACCGGAGAGGAGAACACTGAAGCTTTCTTT. This translates into CASTGEENTEAFF.

The J gene is TRBJ1-2, the V gene TRBV11-2, with D tentatively TRBD1 (5 bases). This CDR3 is built from 14 residues. The germline gives CDR1 SGHAT, CDR2 FQNNGV. V lost 4 bases and J 11 bases, leaving 20 bases between the germline ends. The CDR3 DNA sequence: TGTGCCAGCAGCTCCAGCCGGGGGTGGCAAGGTTACACCTTC. It yields the protein CASSSSRGWQGYTF.

This rearrangement joins TRBV5-4 to TRBJ1-2; the match to TRBD1 covers 8 bases. Germline V gene lookup returns CDR1 SGHNT and CDR2 YYREEE (reference sequence). This CDR3 is 15 amino acids long. Germline trimming cut 4 bases from V and 5 bases from J; bases unmatched to any gene: 10. The CDR3 here is CASSPQGGQEYGYTF. CDR3 nucleotide sequence: TGTGCCAGCAGCCCCCAGGGGGGACAGGAGTATGGCTACACCTTC.

V gene TRBV12-3 or TRBV12-4 combines with J gene TRBJ1-1; tentative D call: TRBD1 (5 bases). The CDR3 is 12 amino acids. Trimming removed 2 bases from V and 8 bases from J, with 9 bases in between. CDR3 coding DNA: TGTGCCAGCAGTTTACAAGGGGTGGAAGCTTTCTTT. Translating it yields CASSLQGVEAFF.

J is TRBJ1-2 and V is TRBV6-5; D perhaps matches TRBD1 (6 bases). This CDR3 has 13 amino acids. Trimming cost V 5 bases and J 4 bases, with 11 bases left between them. CDR1 is MNHEY and CDR2 is SVGAGI in the germline V gene. Here the CDR3 reads CASSRDRSYGYTF. The CDR3, as DNA: TGTGCCAGCAGTCGAGACAGGTCCTATGGCTACACCTTC.

Comment on this clone: A much larger clone is a single base away; this may be a read error. The J gene is TRBJ1-5, the V gene TRBV6-6; 7 bases line up with TRBD1. From germline, CDR1 is MNHNY and CDR2 SVGAGI (reference sequence). This CDR3 contains 14 residues. V dropped 4 bases and J dropped 5; count of bases not matched to a gene: 5. CDR3 in amino acids: CASSLQGSDQPQHF. DNA of the CDR3: TGTGCCAGCAGTTTACAGGGGAGCGATCAGCCCCAGCATTTT.

In its sample, this clone was seen a few times. The rearrangement uses TRBV15 and TRBJ1-4; TRBD1 aligns across 11 bases. V shed 0 bases, J shed 7 bases, and the junction held 4 bases outside the gene matches. In germline, CDR1 is LNHNV, CDR2 YYDKDF (reference sequence). This CDR3 is 16 amino acids long. The CDR3 is CATSRDLGTGGEKLFF. The CDR3 DNA reads as TGTGCCACCAGCAGAGATCTAGGGACAGGGGGTGAAAAACTGTTTTTT. Complete variable domain (other parts from reference TRBV15 and TRBJ1-4): DAMVIQNPRYQVTQFGKPVTLSCSQTLNHNVMYWYQQKSSQAPKLLFHYYDKDFNNEADTPDNFQSRRPNTSFCFLDIRSPGLGDTAMYLCATSRDLGTGGEKLFFGSGTQLSVL.

The rearrangement links TRBV7-8 to TRBJ1-1; D is perhaps TRBD1 (6 bases). There are 15 residues in the CDR3. V was trimmed by 5 bases and J by 0 bases, leaving 13 bases between them. CDR1 and CDR2 from the germline V gene are SGHVS and FQNEAQ. In DNA, the CDR3 is TGTGCCAGCAGCGAATTACAGGGAATGAACACTGAAGCTTTCTTT. Its translation: CASSELQGMNTEAFF.

The chain carries TRBV28 and TRBJ1-6; the D gene is possibly TRBD1 (6 bases). The V gene's germline CDR1 is MDHEN and CDR2 SYDVKM. V was shortened by 11 bases and J by 0 bases, with 14 bases between the two germline ends. CDR3 length equals 15 residues. CDR3 protein: CAGRDTFSYNSPLHF. CDR3 in DNA: TGTGCCGGCCGGGACACTTTCTCCTATAATTCACCCCTCCACTTT. Filled out from reference TRBV28 and TRBJ1-6, the complete variable domain reads DVKVTQSSRYLVKRTGEKVFLECVQDMDHENMFWYRQDPGLGLRLIYFSYDVKMKEKGDIPEGYSVSREKKERFSLILESASTNQTSMYLCAGRDTFSYNSPLHFGNGTRLTVT.

The chain employs TRBV14 and TRBJ1-2; no clear D gene. The CDR3 consists of 13 residues. Germline loops: CDR1 SGHDN, CDR2 FVKESK. V lost 0 bases to trimming and J lost 1 base, with 3 bases between them. CDR3 in amino acids: CASSQDLNYGYTF. The CDR3 DNA is TGTGCCAGCAGCCAAGATCTTAACTATGGCTACACCTTC. Filled out from reference TRBV14 and TRBJ1-2, the complete variable domain reads EAGVTQFPSHSVIEKGQTVTLRCDPISGHDNLYWYRRVMGKEIKFLLHFVKESKQDESGMPNNRFLAERTGGTYSTLKVQPAELEDSGVYFCASSQDLNYGYTFGSGTRLTVV.

V gene TRBV6-5 combines with J gene TRBJ1-3; D is perhaps TRBD1 (6 bases). CDR3 length equals 16 residues. The V gene's germline CDR1 is MNHEY and CDR2 SVGAGI. V lost 2 bases and J 2 bases, leaving 13 bases between the germline ends. CDR3 nucleotide sequence: TGTGCCAGCAGTTACAGCTCTGGGGGCGCTGGAAACACCATATATTTT. Its protein product is CASSYSSGGAGNTIYF.